Each of the 21 T cell receptor beta chains below was sequenced from the same sample in a study of blood T cells in healthy people across ages. Primed by a sample-barcoded 5' primer and a J-beta primer mix, a second PCR proceeded for about 7 to 11 cycles. From the 5' RACE reads, TCRdb called clonotypes with MiXCR, one entry per CDR3 protein. The sample has 1.5 million to 2 million distinct CDR3 sequences, 25% to 30% seen once; the top ten hold over 7%. Sequenced input: blood. The receptors were sampled from a woman aged 30 to 39 in good health.

This clonotype was observed a handful of times. The V call is TRBV7-2, the J call TRBJ2-3; D perhaps matches TRBD2 (6 bases). This CDR3 spans 15 amino acids. The V end lost 2 bases, the J end lost 8 bases, and 17 bases lay between the germline ends. CDR1 SGHTA and CDR2 FQGNSA come from the germline V gene. Here the CDR3 DNA reads TGTGCCAGCAGCTTAAATGGGGGGATGAGTTTTACGCAGTATTTT. Translating it yields CASSLNGGMSFTQYF.

The chain links TRBV12-3 or TRBV12-4 to TRBJ2-5; 8 positions agree with TRBD2. Trimming cost V 9 bases and J 5 bases; bases outside gene matches: 14. The CDR3 is 15 amino acids. The CDR3, as DNA: TGTGCCAGTGGGGTCCTTCTAGCGGGCGATGAGACCCAGTACTTC. Residues: CASGVLLAGDETQYF.

Details on this clonotype: A junction end diverges from the germline sequence, so it may reflect a read error. The V and J genes are TRBV5-6 and TRBJ2-6; D ambiguous. CDR3 size: 15 residues. Per germline, CDR1 SGHDT and CDR2 YYEEEE. DNA for the CDR3: TGTGCCAGCAGCCCGGTGGGCTCTGAGGCCAACGTCCTGACTTTC. The encoded protein is CASSPVGSEANVLTF.

The table lists this clonotype with many counts. The chain recombines TRBV4-2 with TRBJ2-1; weak D call: TRBD2 (5 bases). The CDR3 runs 13 residues. V lost 0 bases and J 12 bases, leaving 12 bases between the germline ends. Germline V CDR1 and CDR2: LGHNA, YNFKEQ. CDR3 residues: CASSQDTSTVQFF. The CDR3, as DNA: TGTGCCAGCAGCCAAGACACTAGTACAGTGCAGTTCTTC.

The genes are TRBV5-1 and TRBJ2-3; D possibly corresponds to TRBD2 (5 bases). The V gene's germline CDR1 is SGHRS and CDR2 YFSETQ. V shed 4 bases and J shed 2 bases, with 14 bases lying between them. The CDR3 is 15 residues long. Here the CDR3 reads CASSPGRAYTDTQYF. DNA of the CDR3: TGCGCCAGCAGCCCGGGAAGGGCATACACAGATACGCAGTATTTT.

The chain carries TRBV12-3 or TRBV12-4 and TRBJ2-7; no definite D call. CDR3 length equals 13 residues. V lost 1 base, J lost 7 bases, and 11 bases lay in between. This CDR3 is CASSLVVVGEQYF. The CDR3 DNA reads as TGTGCCAGCAGTTTAGTAGTGGTGGGGGAGCAGTACTTC.

This clonotype has just one count. The chain employs TRBV4-1 and TRBJ1-1; tentatively, D is TRBD1 (5 bases). Trimming stripped 1 base from V and 3 bases from J, with 18 bases between. This CDR3 contains 17 residues. Germline loops: CDR1 MGHRA, CDR2 YSYEKL. CDR3 nucleotides: TGCGCCAGCAGCCAAGGAGGGGAAGTCTTAGTGTACACTGAAGCTTTCTTT. It specifies CASSQGGEVLVYTEAFF.

The V call is TRBV20-1, the J call TRBJ2-2; no clear D. The germline V gene has CDR1 DFQATT and CDR2 SNEGSKA (reference sequence). Trimming removed 6 bases from V and 0 bases from J, with 11 bases in between. The CDR3 contains 14 residues. This chain's CDR3 is CSAVVAPNTGELFF. CDR3 DNA sequence: TGCAGTGCGGTGGTGGCACCGAACACCGGGGAGCTGTTTTTT.

This clonotype has ten or more counts. V usage is TRBV29-1 and J usage is TRBJ1-2; D may be TRBD1 (5 bases). V lost 7 bases, J lost 1 base, and 7 bases lay in between. This CDR3 has 11 residues. The germline CDR1 and CDR2 sequences are SQVTM and ANQGSEA. The chain's CDR3 is CSAQVNYGYTF. The DNA of the CDR3 is TGCAGCGCACAGGTTAACTATGGCTACACCTTC.

A few counts support this clonotype. The chain is built from TRBV12-3 or TRBV12-4 and TRBJ2-3; 7 positions match TRBD1. Germline trimming cut 1 base from V and 14 bases from J; bases unmatched to any gene: 9. The CDR3 is made up of 13 amino acids. CDR3 DNA sequence: TGTGCCAGCAGTTTAGGGGGGACAGACGAACGGTATTTT. It specifies CASSLGGTDERYF.

V is TRBV27 and J is TRBJ2-3; D remains unclear. The V end was cut by 3 bases, the J end by 0 bases, with 13 bases between. This CDR3 is built from 16 residues. Germline values: CDR1 MNHEY, CDR2 SMNVEV (reference sequence). The CDR3 reads CASSLVDPGSTDTQYF. CDR3 nucleotides: TGTGCCAGCAGTTTGGTGGATCCCGGTAGCACAGATACGCAGTATTTT.

The chain links TRBV24-1 to TRBJ2-3; D ambiguous. V dropped 3 bases and J dropped 4 bases, with 4 bases sitting between them. CDR1 and CDR2 from the germline V gene are KGHDR and SFDVKD. The CDR3 sequence is 12 residues long. The CDR3 DNA reads as TGTGCCACCAGTGATGATCCAGATACGCAGTATTTT. This translates into CATSDDPDTQYF.

The V gene is TRBV20-1, the J gene TRBJ1-3, with D perhaps matching TRBD1 (5 bases). Germline CDR1 and CDR2: DFQATT and SNEGSKA (reference sequence). With 5 bases removed from V and 4 bases from J, the gap between germline ends came to 9 bases. The CDR3 length is 12 residues. For the CDR3, the DNA is TGCAGTGCTCCCTACAGGGGAAACACCATATATTTT. Translating gives CSAPYRGNTIYF.

This clonotype was recorded a few times. This sequence joins TRBV7-2 and TRBJ1-2; no firm D call. Trimming took off 1 base at V and 0 bases at J, with 9 bases between the two ends. This CDR3 is built from 15 residues. Germline loops: CDR1 SGHTA, CDR2 FQGNSA. The CDR3: CASSLDYGANYGYTF. The CDR3 DNA is TGTGCCAGCAGCTTAGATTACGGGGCTAACTATGGCTACACCTTC. Supplemented by reference TRBV7-2 and TRBJ1-2, the full variable domain reads GAGVSQSPSNKVTEKGKDVELRCDPISGHTALYWYRQSLGQGLEFLIYFQGNSAPDKSGLPSDRFSAERTGGSVSTLTIQRTQQEDSAVYLCASSLDYGANYGYTFGSGTRLTVV.

Points on this clonotype: At one boundary the junction diverges from the germline segment, which might be a read error. This rearrangement joins TRBV6-1 to TRBJ1-6; D perhaps matches TRBD1 (5 bases). Germline values: CDR1 MNHNS, CDR2 SASEGT. The CDR3 totals 12 residues. The CDR3 sequence is CASSEDTSPFHF. The CDR3 nucleotides are TGTGCCAGCAGTGAGGACACTTCACCCTTCCACTTT.

This clonotype turned up a few times. The gene calls are TRBV6-6 and TRBJ2-5; 7 positions match TRBD1. Germline trimming cut 2 bases from V and 6 bases from J; bases unmatched to any gene: 9. Germline V gives CDR1 MNHNY, CDR2 SVGAGI (reference sequence). This CDR3 has 15 amino acids. Here the CDR3 DNA reads TGTGCCAGCAGTTACGGCGACAGGGCCGGACAGACCCAGTACTTC. This codes for CASSYGDRAGQTQYF.

The chain has TRBV5-6 and TRBJ2-3; 7 bases align to TRBD2. In germline, CDR1 is SGHDT, CDR2 YYEEEE. The CDR3 is made up of 17 amino acids. J lost 5 bases, V lost 2 bases, and 14 bases had no gene match. This chain's CDR3 is CASSFAEWAGVKDTQYF. The DNA for the CDR3 is TGTGCCAGCAGCTTTGCCGAGTGGGCGGGAGTGAAAGATACGCAGTATTTT. Supplemented by reference TRBV5-6 and TRBJ2-3, the full variable domain reads DAGVTQSPTHLIKTRGQQVTLRCSPKSGHDTVSWYQQALGQGPQFIFQYYEEEERQRGNFPDRFSGHQFPNYSSELNVNALLLGDSALYLCASSFAEWAGVKDTQYFGPGTRLTVL.

This clonotype was recorded a few times. The chain combines TRBV20-1 with TRBJ2-1; D may match TRBD1 or TRBD2 (7 bases each). Trimming pared 3 bases from V and 4 bases from J, leaving 19 bases between. Germline loops: CDR1 DFQATT, CDR2 SNEGSKA (reference sequence). CDR3 size: 16 residues. The CDR3 DNA follows: TGCAGTGCTAGGACCCTGGGGGAGGGGGCTTACAATGAGCAGTTCTTC. Its protein is CSARTLGEGAYNEQFF.

CDR3 nucleotides: TGTGCCAGCAGCTCACAGGGGGGATATGAAGCTTTCTTT. Encoded protein: CASSSQGGYEAFF. The chain joins TRBV7-2 to TRBJ1-1, with TRBD1 matching 8 bases. J gave up 7 bases and V 4 bases, and 5 bases lay outside the gene matches. This CDR3 region has 13 residues. Per germline, CDR1 SGHTA and CDR2 FQGNSA.

V and J are TRBV24-1 and TRBJ2-1; TRBD2 matches at 9 bases. This CDR3 is built from 14 residues. The trim removed 0 bases at V and 13 bases at J, leaving 6 bases unmatched. The germline V gene has CDR1 KGHDR and CDR2 SFDVKD. The CDR3 here is CATSDLGSGGIQFF. CDR3 nucleotide sequence: TGTGCCACCAGTGATTTGGGTAGCGGGGGTATACAGTTCTTC.

The V gene is TRBV2, the J gene TRBJ1-2, with a tentative D call TRBD1 (6 bases). Germline assignment: CDR1 SNHLY and CDR2 FYNNEI. The length of the CDR3 is 12 residues. Trimming removed 7 bases from V and 2 bases from J, with 8 bases in between. DNA of the CDR3: TGTGCCAGCATGCAGGGGAACTATGGCTACACCTTC. Protein: CASMQGNYGYTF.